The following is a TCR beta chain sequence with its context. Its antigen is not yet known. Per-nucleotide qualities are absent, and no much larger clonotype sits a single base away. The protocol used for the library was the immunoSEQ multiplex PCR assay. For the multiplex PCR, a mixture combining 60 forward primers for TCR Vbeta segments and 13 reverse primers for TCR Jbeta segments was used. Amplification of the CDR3 region of rearranged TCR beta genes was performed with a multiplex PCR assay on genomic DNA. Amplified TCR beta libraries were sequenced as 87-base-pair reads on the Illumina HiSeq System. The original methods were these. A later analysis counted tens of millions of unique TCR beta chains across the 550 to 800 repertoires, and some 12 million of these chains were shared by at least two donors. Raw reads were error-corrected and collapsed into unique sequences by a nearest-neighbor algorithm in which closely related sequences were merged to remove PCR and sequencing errors. CDR3 sequences were aligned to IMGT reference sequences to assign V, D and J gene segments. For a sequence to be retained, at least a six-nucleotide match to both a V gene segment and a J gene segment was required. Rearrangements were called productive when the CDR3 lacked stop codons and stayed in frame with V and J; all others were non-productive. CDR3 was defined by IMGT convention, running from the second conserved V-encoded cysteine to the conserved J-encoded phenylalanine. The earlier analysis of some 550 of the donors excluded any sequence lacking an unambiguous match to a single V gene segment. In an earlier analysis of a few hundred of the donors, a V segment was called functional when productive rearrangements were above 56.7%, and segregating when the standard deviation between donors exceeded 5%. A statistical classification framework was developed to diagnose cytomegalovirus status using the catalog of TCR beta chain sequences. In a later analysis, V and J genes were assigned by comparing TCR nucleotide sequences against IMGT/GENE-DB human TR gene sequences. A later analysis assigned CDR3 sequences and most-parsimonious VDJ recombination scenarios with the TCRdist pipeline. A later analysis defined each TCR beta chain by its CDR3 amino acid sequence plus V-gene family, and excluded reads lacking a unique V-gene family. To address suspected cross-contamination and a sequencing artifact, a later analysis removed 592 highly shared, low-generation-probability nucleotide sequences. A later analysis calculated a clonal expansion index for each public chain from normalized within-repertoire ranks of inferred template counts. Generation probabilities in a later analysis came from a VDJ recombination model fitted to out-of-frame rearrangements, and those results were checked against IGoR. Hypergeometric tests were used in a later analysis to score TCR-TCR, TCR-HLA and TCR-CMV co-occurrence, with a repertoire-size bias correction applied to the TCR pairs. In a later analysis, false discovery rates were estimated by permuting HLA or CMV assignments 20 times. In a later analysis, co-occurring TCRs were grouped using DBSCAN, with TCRdist sequence similarity added in when clustering inside HLA-allele-positive subsets. For co-occurrence clustering, repertoires with fewer than 30,000 or more than 120,000 public chains were excluded, along with a handful of repertoires with anomalous nucleotide sharing. Drawn from immuneACCESS, this table holds only the in-frame rearrangements with V and J called that TCRdb kept. Clones are partly lost; checked studies trace under half to an unresolved V gene and leave the rest unexplained. The V and J calls and clone size were taken over from that table, and D and trimming were inferred from the DNA. The sample table holds roughly 97,000 clones, of which 60% to 80% were seen once. The ten largest account for roughly 5% of the sample.

This specimen comes from a study of cytomegalovirus exposure and HLA in healthy donors (dated by TCRdb to 2016 to 2017). In terms of the full investigation: In an earlier analysis of under 750 of the donors, 276 Gb of sequence data and approximately 100 million unique TCR beta sequences from 150 million to 200 million T cells were reported. All discovery cohort repertoires had been generated on a single sequencing platform. Several DR-DQ haplotypes were handled as single units for association and clustering because linkage in the cohort was strong. The number of donors typed differed by locus, with roughly 620-640 for A, B, C, DRB1 and DQB1, roughly 520 for DQA1, about 610 for DPA1, and 472 for DPB1. The T cell repertoires of 666 subjects were profiled by immunosequencing and related to cytomegalovirus serostatus. Roughly 310 gigabases of sequencing data and tens of millions of unique TCR sequences were included in an early release covering several hundred HLA-typed donors. Besides the first cohort of 550 to 750 subjects, a separate validation cohort made up of over a hundred different subjects was used. Rather than using new phenotypic data, the later analysis identified candidate immune exposures from TCR beta sequences and from how often those sequences occurred across donors. Donor age, sex, ethnicity and CMV serostatus were compiled together with the repertoire data. High-throughput TCR immunosequencing, statistical association of individual TCRs with disease status, and machine learning were combined to predict cytomegalovirus infection status. Across around 400 genotyped donors of the cohort, an average of about 240,000 unique TCR beta nucleotide sequences per donor were sequenced, and roughly a sixth of those sequences were non-productive. The aim of the study was to test whether cataloging public T cell receptors could identify signatures of past pathogen exposure. The genetic ancestry cluster associated with self-reported Caucasian donors included 70% to 85% of the 398 genotyped donors. A later analysis re-examined previously published TCR beta repertoires from 610 or so donors and added high-resolution HLA genotyping to investigate patterns of TCR occurrence. HLA typing covered class I and class II loci at four-digit resolution. A later genetic analysis took genome-wide SNP genotypes for 398 of the 666 donors and used that subset as a discovery cohort. To decide whether each TCR beta V gene segment behaved as functional or pseudogenic, an earlier analysis of some 600 of the donors relied on high-throughput TCR beta sequencing. What the work shows at the level of the full study, not this receptor alone: In the study, 164 TCR beta chains were listed as associated with cytomegalovirus. Compared with the approximately 670-donor mean, donors in an Asian-associated ancestry cluster had fewer N-insertions in productive TCRs, according to a later genetic analysis. The classifier was reported to diagnose cytomegalovirus status with high specificity and sensitivity in both the original cohort and the validation cohort. According to a later analysis, most CMV-associated TCR beta chains appeared to be HLA-restricted, and the HLA associations seemed to be driven largely by CMV exposure. Sequencing depth was assumed to be roughly uniform across donors in the presence/absence analyses, though that assumption may not hold. When HLA alleles, especially DR and DQ, strongly co-occurred, TCR associations were difficult to assign to individual alleles. In a later analysis, the rate of TCR association differed among HLA loci, with DRB1 alleles having the most associated TCRs and HLA-C alleles having the fewest. Immune exposure information for the cohort was limited to CMV serostatus. The authors suggested that the approach could potentially be extended to other disease states and immunological phenotypes. Most TCR sequences were seen in very few donors, while some public TCRs were found in many individuals. In vitro tests confirmed that a few of the cytomegalovirus-associated TCR beta chains recognize cytomegalovirus antigens. Linkage disequilibrium might explain the correlated functional status among segregating V segments, but an unknown experimental factor could not be ruled out. In a later genetic analysis, a missense DCLRE1C variant was associated with V-gene and J-gene trimming of TCR beta chains, and the association was replicated in an independent cohort. A further reported finding was that TCR beta sequences accurately predicted the HLA-A and HLA-B alleles for most subjects in the first cohort. An earlier analysis of around 540 of the donors showed that most TCR beta V segments appeared in productive rearrangements either about 87% or about 30% of the time, which broadly matched IMGT annotations. A cluster of highly shared sequence variants was judged likely to represent a technical artifact of the sequencing pipeline. The earlier analysis of nearly 600 of the donors excluded 15 to 20 rarely observed V segments, including chromosome 9 orphons, because counts were too low. Because HLA typing was unavailable for some donors at each locus, only the typed subset was used in association tests. In a later analysis, HLA-associated TCR beta chains showed more clonal expansion and lower generation probabilities than non-associated chains that were equally common. A later analysis associated about 18,000 TCR beta sequences with specific HLA alleles at a false discovery rate of 0.05. According to a later analysis, parvovirus B19, influenza, CMV and Epstein-Barr virus appeared linked to several top co-occurrence clusters. The cohort was sequenced for TCR beta chains only, and without alpha or paired-chain data the features that could be detected were limited.

The cohort comprised 670 or so healthy bone marrow donors. At the time of sampling, every cohort member was nominally healthy, though immune exposures that went unrecorded were likely present. The donor was CMV seropositive and was included in the group of 270 or so seropositive cohort members. A peripheral blood sample was collected from each donor, and TCR beta sequencing was performed on peripheral blood mononuclear cells. The Qiagen DNeasy Blood Extraction Kit was used to extract genomic DNA from the blood cell samples. Sequencing input: PBMCs. The source of this sequence is a man aged 55-75 years in good health and CMV-seropositive.

The CDR3 amino acid sequence is: CASSLRGLSSNTGELFF. The nucleotides are TGCGCCAGCAGCTTGAGGGGCCTCTCTAGTAACACCGGGGAGCTGTTTTTT. The chain is made from TRBV5-1 and TRBJ2-2; possibly the D gene is TRBD1, per 5 matching bases. The germline V gene yields SGHRS for CDR1 and YFSETQ for CDR2. V loses 1 base, J loses 2 bases, and the germline ends lie 15 bases apart. The CDR3 sequence holds 17 residues, the cysteine and phenylalanine included. The entry retains the CDR3 DNA only, 51 bases that are in frame from base 1.